This T cell receptor (beta chain) was retrieved from a study of cytomegalovirus exposure and HLA in healthy donors. This clone was counted only a few times. V lost 7 bases and J lost 5, with 20 bases in between. In germline, CDR1 is SEHNR, CDR2 FQNEAQ (reference sequence). This CDR3 has 15 amino acids. This PCR relied on a set of 60 Vbeta primers and 13 Jbeta primers. This table comes from immunoSEQ multiplex PCR, and its TCRdb copy is limited to in-frame clones, with some not included. The sample shows about 150,000 clones, more than 60% of them seen only once. The source material was PBMCs. This TCR was recovered from a man aged 30 to 39 in good health and CMV-seropositive. The chain links TRBV7-9 to TRBJ2-5; possibly TRBD2 for D (5 bases). The CDR3 DNA follows: TGTGCCAGCACCAAGCTTGGAGGCCCGGCGGAGACCCAGTACTTC. It is translated as CASTKLGGPAETQYF.